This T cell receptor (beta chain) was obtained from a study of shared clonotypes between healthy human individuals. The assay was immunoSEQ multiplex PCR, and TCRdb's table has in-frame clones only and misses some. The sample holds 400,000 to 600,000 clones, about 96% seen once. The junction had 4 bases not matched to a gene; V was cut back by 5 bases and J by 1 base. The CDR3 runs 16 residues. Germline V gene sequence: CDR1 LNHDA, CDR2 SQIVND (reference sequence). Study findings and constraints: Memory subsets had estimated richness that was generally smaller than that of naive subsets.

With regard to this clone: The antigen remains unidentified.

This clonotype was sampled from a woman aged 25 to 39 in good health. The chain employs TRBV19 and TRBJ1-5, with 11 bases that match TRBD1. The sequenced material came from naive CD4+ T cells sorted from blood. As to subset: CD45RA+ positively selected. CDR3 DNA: TGTGCCAGTAGTCTAGGGACAGGGGGAAGCAATCAGCCCCAGCATTTT. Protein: CASSLGTGGSNQPQHF.